The entry that follows covers one T cell receptor (beta chain) sequence. Its cognate antigen is unknown. This specimen belongs to a study of cytomegalovirus exposure and HLA in healthy donors. General observations from the study: One cluster of highly shared sequence variants probably arose as a sequencing artifact.

This PCR relied on a set of 60 Vbeta primers and 13 Jbeta primers. Clones were read by immunoSEQ multiplex PCR, and TCRdb kept only the in-frame ones, dropping some. The sample has some 130,000 clones, more than 70% seen once. This sequence was found in a young man in good health and CMV-seronegative. The sample consisted of PBMCs.

CDR3 sequence (DNA): TGTGCCAGCAGCTTAGCGCAGGGTTCAGTCGGGGAGCTGTTTTTT. Amino acid sequence: CASSLAQGSVGELFF. The chain recombines TRBV7-8 with TRBJ2-2; maybe TRBD1 (5 bases). The CDR3 totals 15 residues. Germline V gene lookup returns CDR1 SGHVS and CDR2 FQNEAQ. The V end was cut by 0 bases, the J end by 7 bases, with 12 bases between.